The rows below give T cell receptor beta chains drawn from one sample of a study of blood T cell repertoires in COVID-19. This table comes from immunoSEQ multiplex PCR, and its TCRdb copy is limited to in-frame clones, with some not included. The data contain some 110,000 clones, around nine tenths of them singletons. What was sequenced was peripheral blood. The receptors come from a man aged 40-55 years with acute or convalescent COVID-19. Each CDR3 is given with its conserved first and last residue. D genes are given only for firm matches. A row's size may be missing; if present it is once, few, many or a size class.

v_call	clone_size	j_call	d_call	cdr3_aa	cdr3_nt
TRBV11-3	.	TRBJ1-6	.	CASSSDSKSPLHF	TGTGCCAGCAGCTCGGACAGTAAATCACCCCTCCACTTT
TRBV5-6	.	TRBJ1-6	.	CASSLVKEENSPLHF	TGTGCCAGCAGCTTGGTCAAGGAGGAGAATTCACCCCTCCACTTT
TRBV3-1/TRBV3-2	.	TRBJ1-2	.	CASSPTRNYGYTF	TGTGCCAGCAGCCCTACCCGTAACTATGGCTACACCTTC
TRBV24-1	.	TRBJ2-1	.	CATSPTTIYNEQFF	TGTGCCACCAGTCCCACCACAATCTACAATGAGCAGTTCTTC
TRBV5-5	.	TRBJ1-1	TRBD1	CASSLETGGKGDTEAFF	TGTGCCAGCAGCTTGGAGACAGGGGGCAAAGGGGACACTGAAGCTTTCTTT
TRBV12-5	.	TRBJ1-1	.	CASGINTEAFF	TGTGCTAGTGGTATAAACACTGAAGCTTTCTTT
TRBV5-1	.	TRBJ1-1	.	CASSPTLPGGTEAFF	TGCGCCAGCAGCCCCACCTTGCCCGGCGGTACTGAAGCTTTCTTT
TRBV27	.	TRBJ2-7	.	CASSPRNLLPYEQYF	TGTGCCAGCAGTCCCAGAAACTTACTACCCTACGAGCAGTACTTC
TRBV5-1	.	TRBJ2-5	TRBD1	CASSGLGDREETQYF	TGCGCCAGCAGCGGGTTGGGGGACAGGGAGGAGACCCAGTACTTC
TRBV2	.	TRBJ2-7	.	CASRVRGEQYF	TGTGCCAGCAGGGTTCGAGGGGAGCAGTACTTC
TRBV19	.	TRBJ1-1	.	CASQYGQGLEAFF	TGTGCCAGCCAGTATGGTCAGGGACTAGAAGCTTTCTTT
TRBV27	few	TRBJ2-6	.	CASSMSSGANVLTF	TGTGCCAGCAGTATGAGCTCTGGGGCCAACGTCCTGACTTTC
TRBV3-1/TRBV3-2	.	TRBJ2-5	.	CASSQDRPPGQETQYF	TGTGCCAGCAGCCAAGACCGCCCCCCAGGTCAAGAGACCCAGTACTTC
TRBV29-1	.	TRBJ1-1	TRBD1	CSVENQGGITEAFF	TGCAGCGTTGAAAATCAGGGGGGTATCACTGAAGCTTTCTTT
TRBV7-8	.	TRBJ2-7	.	CASSLKRPDARAYEQYF	TGTGCCAGCAGCTTAAAGCGACCGGACGCGAGGGCCTACGAGCAGTACTTC
TRBV5-1	.	TRBJ1-1	.	CASSLTGMGTEAFF	TGCGCCAGCAGCTTGACAGGGATGGGCACTGAAGCTTTCTTT
TRBV7-9	.	TRBJ2-2	TRBD2	CASRALAGLTNTGELFF	TGTGCCAGCCGAGCACTAGCGGGCCTAACGAACACCGGGGAGCTGTTTTTT
TRBV19	once	TRBJ2-1	TRBD2	CASRGLAGYNEQFF	TGTGCCAGTAGGGGACTAGCGGGTTACAATGAGCAGTTCTTC
TRBV30	few	TRBJ1-6	.	CAWVTGLNSPLHF	TGTGCCTGGGTCACAGGGCTTAATTCACCCCTCCACTTT
TRBV29-1	.	TRBJ1-1	.	CSVEGGEGTEAFF	TGCAGCGTTGAAGGGGGGGAAGGCACTGAAGCTTTCTTT
TRBV9	.	TRBJ2-1	TRBD2	CASSVVPAGDYNEQFF	TGTGCCAGCAGCGTAGTCCCAGCGGGAGACTACAATGAGCAGTTCTTC
TRBV11-2	.	TRBJ1-1	.	CASAPSNPTWTEAFF	TGTGCCAGCGCGCCTAGCAATCCAACGTGGACTGAAGCTTTCTTT
TRBV6-2/TRBV6-3	.	TRBJ1-2	.	CASSYQARYGYTF	TGTGCCAGCAGTTATCAGGCCCGCTATGGCTACACCTTC
TRBV4-3	.	TRBJ2-7	.	CASSQGRPSRASSYEQYF	TGCGCCAGCAGCCAAGGGCGCCCGTCGAGAGCGAGCTCCTACGAGCAGTACTTC
TRBV19	few	TRBJ2-7	.	CASSIGLVYEQYF	TGTGCCAGTAGTATAGGGCTAGTTTACGAGCAGTACTTC
TRBV6-5	.	TRBJ1-1	.	CASSSHTQVGTEAFF	TGTGCCAGCAGTTCGCACACACAGGTTGGGACAGAAGCTTTCTTT
TRBV2	.	TRBJ2-5	.	CASSESAETQYF	TGTGCCAGCAGTGAGAGCGCCGAGACCCAGTACTTC
TRBV18	.	TRBJ2-1	.	CASSRSGRQFF	TGTGCCAGCTCACGAAGCGGTCGGCAGTTCTTC
TRBV12-5	.	TRBJ2-7	TRBD1	CASGLGQGSSYEQYF	TGTGCTAGTGGCCTGGGACAGGGGAGCTCCTACGAGCAGTACTTC
TRBV12-3/TRBV12-4	.	TRBJ2-7	TRBD1	CASSSQGTHEQYF	TGTGCCAGCAGCTCACAGGGGACCCACGAGCAGTACTTC
TRBV4-3	.	TRBJ2-6	TRBD2	CASSQEGRALHSGANVLTF	TGCGCCAGCAGCCAAGAGGGGAGGGCCCTGCACTCTGGGGCCAACGTCCTGACTTTC
TRBV29-1	few	TRBJ1-4	TRBD1	CSVTGGAVDEKLFF	TGCAGCGTCACAGGGGGTGCAGTAGATGAAAAACTGTTTTTT
TRBV3-1/TRBV3-2	few	TRBJ1-3	.	CASSQDTGNTIYF	TGTGCCAGCAGCCAAGATACTGGAAACACCATATATTTT
TRBV7-8	once	TRBJ1-3	.	CASSLSRGGLSGNTIYF	TGTGCCAGCAGCTTAAGTCGGGGGGGACTCAGTGGAAACACCATATATTTT
TRBV5-6	.	TRBJ1-3	.	CASSEDYSGNTIYF	TGTGCCAGCAGCGAAGACTACTCTGGAAACACCATATATTTT
TRBV5-4	.	TRBJ2-1	.	CASSLRGGRGNEQFF	TGTGCCAGCAGCTTGAGAGGGGGTCGCGGCAATGAGCAGTTCTTC